These T cell receptor beta chains were read from a single sample in a study of T cells expressing NK-cell markers. TCRdb re-called the 5' RACE reads and shows each CDR3 protein once, DNA omitted. In total, the table holds about half a million distinct CDR3 sequences. The sequenced sample consisted of blood T cells: a sorted CD56 or NKG2C T cell subset, CD4+ or CD8+ T cells, or bulk PBMC T cells (not recorded which). The receptors come from a woman aged 45-59 years in good health. The CDR3 runs from the conserved cysteine through the conserved F or W.

v_gene	j_gene	CDR3aa
TRBV15	TRBJ2-1	CATSRAILAGVVDEQFF
TRBV20-1	TRBJ1-5	CSARATGRSNQPQHF
TRBV12-3/TRBV12-4	TRBJ1-5	CASSVDIGNQPQHF
TRBV20-1	TRBJ1-2	CSARAAGGYGYTF
TRBV12-3/TRBV12-4	TRBJ2-3	CASSQPGLKSDTQYF
TRBV5-1	TRBJ2-3	CASSLGLAGGDTQYF
TRBV20-1	TRBJ2-3	CSARRPGLSYTDTQYF
TRBV5-6	TRBJ2-1	CASRRSGSPFNEQFF
TRBV7-9	TRBJ1-1	CASRRGVWTEAFF
TRBV12-3/TRBV12-4	TRBJ2-4	CASSLPGQGPYF
TRBV7-9	TRBJ2-2	CASSAISRRAGELFF
TRBV11-2	TRBJ2-2	CASSTYRGPNTGELFF
TRBV29-1	TRBJ2-7	CSVSLDSISYEQYF
TRBV3-1	TRBJ2-5	CASSQGQLQQETQYF
TRBV7-3	TRBJ2-1	CASSSSPTSDAEKFF
TRBV12-3/TRBV12-4	TRBJ2-1	CASTEQGAPFYNEQFF
TRBV4-1	TRBJ2-1	CASSQGRRTNYNEQFF
TRBV11-3	TRBJ2-1	CASSLGGTKGVNEQFF
TRBV6-1	TRBJ2-2	CASTGTGGPAGELFF
TRBV7-6	TRBJ2-1	CASSSGLAGGALHNEQFF
TRBV14	TRBJ2-3	CASRRFLLDTQYF
TRBV6-5	TRBJ1-1	CASSQATLNTEAFF
TRBV6-5	TRBJ2-2	CASSYSELIRTGELFF
TRBV5-1	TRBJ2-1	CASSVSGDEQFF
TRBV5-6	TRBJ1-4	CASSPRQGIYDEKLFF
TRBV4-2	TRBJ2-2	CASSQGSAGGDGELFF
TRBV5-1	TRBJ2-7	CASSLDGTSGVSSYEQYF
TRBV20-1	TRBJ2-1	CSARAVPRPSGEQFF
TRBV12-3/TRBV12-4	TRBJ1-4	CASSYGDRTNEKLFF
TRBV7-8	TRBJ1-1	CASSLVRSSEAFF
TRBV20-1	TRBJ2-5	CSARLERQETQYF
TRBV2	TRBJ2-2	CASSLRTGATGELFF
TRBV2	TRBJ2-1	CASSRTRDEQFF
TRBV5-1	TRBJ2-3	CASSLEGTSGSTDTQYF
TRBV5-1	TRBJ2-7	CASSQAPGGEYEQYF
TRBV6-5	TRBJ2-3	CASRGTSRTDTQYF
TRBV3-1	TRBJ2-1	CASSRRRAGGNEQFF
TRBV29-1	TRBJ1-1	CSVAADSRLMNTEAFF
TRBV5-6	TRBJ2-1	CASSLVKGREFF
TRBV6-1	TRBJ2-2	CASRRLAGVQGELFF
TRBV3-1	TRBJ1-1	CASSPGWLNTEAFF
TRBV24-1	TRBJ2-3	CATSDSTGTSGKADTQYF
TRBV4-2	TRBJ1-6	CASSSEGSYNSPLHF
TRBV30	TRBJ2-5	CAWEPGGKTQYF
TRBV6-5	TRBJ1-5	CASSDSVNQPQHF
TRBV7-7	TRBJ2-3	CASSLDGSDTQYF
TRBV20-1	TRBJ2-1	CSARGATSGSINEQFF
TRBV9	TRBJ2-4	CASTKGDEGSLAKNIQYF
TRBV7-9	TRBJ2-7	CASSRADSYEQYF
TRBV7-6	TRBJ2-5	CASSPRPPDRVETQYF
TRBV11-3	TRBJ2-4	CASSLGYRNIQYF
TRBV29-1	TRBJ1-1	CSVVRDGETEAFF
TRBV6-1	TRBJ2-1	CASGLAVGSYNEQFF
TRBV6-6	TRBJ2-5	CASTGWIQETQYF
TRBV11-2	TRBJ2-2	CASSLRPSGTEGELFF
TRBV18	TRBJ2-7	CASSPVGGTYEQYF
TRBV6-6	TRBJ1-4	CASSSSGYTNEKLFF